This T cell receptor beta chain was captured by sequencing in a study of shared clonotypes between healthy human individuals. Deep-level assay runs were performed. Measured with immunoSEQ multiplex PCR; TCRdb has only the in-frame clones, and not every one. The profile shows 550,000 to 800,000 clones, about 90% of them singletons. A remark on this clone: Antigen: not known.

Per germline, CDR1 SGDLS and CDR2 YYNGEE. The J segment lost 0 bases and the V segment lost 0 bases, leaving 1 base of the junction unmatched. CDR3 size: 15 residues. Study observations and caveats: Enrolling few donors narrowed the genetic and exposure-history diversity that was represented.

The specimen sequenced was memory CD8+ T cells from PBMCs. Subset in this sample: CD45RO+ cells pooled with CCR7-negative TemRA cells. This sequence was found in a man aged 18-30 years in good health. Some clones in this sample may be carry-over from other donors' samples. The chain couples TRBV9 to TRBJ2-3; 7 bases are a match to TRBD1. CDR3 protein: CASSVEGQSTDTQYF. CDR3 coding DNA: TGTGCCAGCAGCGTAGAGGGACAGAGCACAGATACGCAGTATTTT.